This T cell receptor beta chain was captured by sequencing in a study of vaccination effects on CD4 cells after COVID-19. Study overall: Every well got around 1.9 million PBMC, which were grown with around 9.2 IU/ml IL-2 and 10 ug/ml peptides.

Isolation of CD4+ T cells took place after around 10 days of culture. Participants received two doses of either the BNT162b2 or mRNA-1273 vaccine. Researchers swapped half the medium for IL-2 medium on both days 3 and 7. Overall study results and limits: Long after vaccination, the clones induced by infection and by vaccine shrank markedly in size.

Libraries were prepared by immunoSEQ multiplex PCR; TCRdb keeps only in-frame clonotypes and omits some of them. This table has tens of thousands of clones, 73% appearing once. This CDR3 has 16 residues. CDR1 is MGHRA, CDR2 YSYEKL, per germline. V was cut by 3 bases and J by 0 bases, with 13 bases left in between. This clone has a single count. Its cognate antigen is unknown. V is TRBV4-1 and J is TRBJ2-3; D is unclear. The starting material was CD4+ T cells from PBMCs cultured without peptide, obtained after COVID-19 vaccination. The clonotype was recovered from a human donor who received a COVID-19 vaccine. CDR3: CASSHLIPSSTDTQYF. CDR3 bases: TGCGCCAGCAGCCACCTAATACCTTCTAGCACAGATACGCAGTATTTT.